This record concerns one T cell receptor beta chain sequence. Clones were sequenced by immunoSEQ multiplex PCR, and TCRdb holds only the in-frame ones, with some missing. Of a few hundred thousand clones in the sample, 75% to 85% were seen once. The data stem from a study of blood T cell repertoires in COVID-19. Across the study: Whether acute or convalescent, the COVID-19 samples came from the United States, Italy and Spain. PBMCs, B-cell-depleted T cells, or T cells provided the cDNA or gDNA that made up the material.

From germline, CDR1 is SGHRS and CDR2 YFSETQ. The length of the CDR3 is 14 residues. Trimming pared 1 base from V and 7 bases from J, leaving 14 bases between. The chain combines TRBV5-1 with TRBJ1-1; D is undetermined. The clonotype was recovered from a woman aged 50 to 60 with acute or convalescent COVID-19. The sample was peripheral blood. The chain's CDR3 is CASSLPGSTNEAFF. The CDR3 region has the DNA TGCGCCAGCAGCTTGCCAGGCTCGACCAATGAAGCTTTCTTT.